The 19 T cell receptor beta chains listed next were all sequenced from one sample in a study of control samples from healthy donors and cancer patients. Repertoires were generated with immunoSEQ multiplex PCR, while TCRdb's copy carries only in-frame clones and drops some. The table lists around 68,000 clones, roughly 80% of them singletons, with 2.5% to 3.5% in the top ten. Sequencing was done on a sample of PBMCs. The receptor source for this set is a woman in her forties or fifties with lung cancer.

The CDR3 reads CSVGPGDEQFF. The CDR3 bases are TGCAGCGTCGGTCCGGGGGATGAGCAGTTCTTC. The V gene is TRBV29-1, the J gene TRBJ2-1, with a possible D match to TRBD2 (6 bases). CDR1 is SQVTM and CDR2 is ANQGSEA in the germline V gene. The V and J ends lost 6 bases and 8 bases respectively, with 11 bases between them. The CDR3 extends over 11 amino acids.

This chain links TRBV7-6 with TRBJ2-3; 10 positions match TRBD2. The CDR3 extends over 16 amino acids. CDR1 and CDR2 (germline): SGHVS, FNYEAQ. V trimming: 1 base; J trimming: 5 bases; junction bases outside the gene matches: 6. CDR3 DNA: TGTGCCAGCAGCTTAGGAGCGGGGGGGCGACAAGATACGCAGTATTTT. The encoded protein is CASSLGAGGRQDTQYF.

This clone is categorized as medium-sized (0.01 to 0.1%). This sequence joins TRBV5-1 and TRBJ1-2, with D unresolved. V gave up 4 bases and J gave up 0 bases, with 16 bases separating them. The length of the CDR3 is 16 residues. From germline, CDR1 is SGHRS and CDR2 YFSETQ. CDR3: CASSLRSTGTNYGYTF. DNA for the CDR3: TGCGCCAGCAGCCTACGGTCGACCGGGACTAACTATGGCTACACCTTC. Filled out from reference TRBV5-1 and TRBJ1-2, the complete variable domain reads KAGVTQTPRYLIKTRGQQVTLSCSPISGHRSVSWYQQTPGQGLQFLFEYFSETQRNKGNFPGRFSGRQFSNSRSEMNVSTLELGDSALYLCASSLRSTGTNYGYTFGSGTRLTVV.

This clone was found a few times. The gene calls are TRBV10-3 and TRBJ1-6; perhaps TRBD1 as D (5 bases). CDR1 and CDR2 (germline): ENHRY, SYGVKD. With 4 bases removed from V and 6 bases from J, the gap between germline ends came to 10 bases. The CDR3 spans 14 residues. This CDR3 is CAISGGDSNSPLHF. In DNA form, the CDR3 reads TGTGCCATCAGTGGGGGTGACAGTAATTCACCCCTCCACTTT.

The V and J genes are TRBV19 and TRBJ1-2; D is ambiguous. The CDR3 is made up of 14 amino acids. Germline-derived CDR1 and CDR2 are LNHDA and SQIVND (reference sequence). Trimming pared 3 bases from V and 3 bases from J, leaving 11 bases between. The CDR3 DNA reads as TGTGCCAGTAGTATCGGGGTTCTCGACTATGGCTACACCTTC. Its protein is CASSIGVLDYGYTF.

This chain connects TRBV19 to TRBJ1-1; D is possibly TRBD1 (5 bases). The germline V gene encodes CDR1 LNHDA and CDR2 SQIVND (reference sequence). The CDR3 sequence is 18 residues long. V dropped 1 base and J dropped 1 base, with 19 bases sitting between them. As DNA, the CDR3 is TGTGCCAGTAGTATAGGCTTGCAGGGAGGTTACGGGAACACTGAAGCTTTCTTT. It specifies CASSIGLQGGYGNTEAFF.

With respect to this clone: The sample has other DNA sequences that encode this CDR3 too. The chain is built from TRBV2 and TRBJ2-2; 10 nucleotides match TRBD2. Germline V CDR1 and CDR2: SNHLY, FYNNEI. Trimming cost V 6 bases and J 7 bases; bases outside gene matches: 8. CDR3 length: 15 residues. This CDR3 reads CASRPIAGGGGELFF. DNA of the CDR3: TGTGCCAGCAGGCCTATAGCGGGGGGTGGCGGGGAGCTGTTTTTT.

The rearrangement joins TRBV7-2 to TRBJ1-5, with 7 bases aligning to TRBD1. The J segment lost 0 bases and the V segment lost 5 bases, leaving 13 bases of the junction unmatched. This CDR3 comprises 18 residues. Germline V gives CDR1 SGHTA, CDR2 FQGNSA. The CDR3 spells CASSIPGQLLYSNQPQHF. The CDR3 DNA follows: TGTGCCAGCAGCATACCGGGACAGTTACTCTATAGCAATCAGCCCCAGCATTTT. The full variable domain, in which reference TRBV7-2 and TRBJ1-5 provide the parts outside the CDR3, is GAGVSQSPSNKVTEKGKDVELRCDPISGHTALYWYRQSLGQGLEFLIYFQGNSAPDKSGLPSDRFSAERTGGSVSTLTIQRTQQEDSAVYLCASSIPGQLLYSNQPQHFGDGTRLSIL.

The CDR3 bases are TGTGCCAGTAGTTTCCCTCCGCCTCGGGACTATGGCTACACCTTC. It yields the protein CASSFPPPRDYGYTF. V and J are TRBV19 and TRBJ1-2; no reliable D call. Trimming left V 5 bases short and J 3 bases short, with 16 bases between. Germline assignment: CDR1 LNHDA and CDR2 SQIVND (reference sequence). The CDR3 covers 15 residues.

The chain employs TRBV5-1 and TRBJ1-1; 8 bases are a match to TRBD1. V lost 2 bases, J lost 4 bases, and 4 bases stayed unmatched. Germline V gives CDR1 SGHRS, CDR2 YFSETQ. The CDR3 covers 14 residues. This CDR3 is CASSFQGAGTEAFF. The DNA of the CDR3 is TGCGCCAGCAGCTTTCAGGGGGCGGGCACTGAAGCTTTCTTT.

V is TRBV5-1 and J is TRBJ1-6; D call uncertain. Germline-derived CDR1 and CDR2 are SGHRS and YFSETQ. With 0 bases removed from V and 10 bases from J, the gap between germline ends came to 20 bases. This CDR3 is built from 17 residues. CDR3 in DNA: TGCGCCAGCAGCTTGGAACCACCTGGGGTTTCTGAGTCACCCCTCCACTTT. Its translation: CASSLEPPGVSESPLHF.

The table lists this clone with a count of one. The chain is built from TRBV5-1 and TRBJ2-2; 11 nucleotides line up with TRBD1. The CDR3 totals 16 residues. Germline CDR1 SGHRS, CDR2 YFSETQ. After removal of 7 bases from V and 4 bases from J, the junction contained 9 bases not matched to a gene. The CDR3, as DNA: TGCGCCAGCGAATTCCAAGGGACAGGGGGCACCGGGGAGCTGTTTTTT. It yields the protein CASEFQGTGGTGELFF.

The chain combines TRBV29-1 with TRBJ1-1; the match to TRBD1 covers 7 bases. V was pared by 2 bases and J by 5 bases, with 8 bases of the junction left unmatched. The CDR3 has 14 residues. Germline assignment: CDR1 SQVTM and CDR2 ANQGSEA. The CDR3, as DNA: TGCAGCGTTGAAAAGGGGGCAGGGTATACTGAAGCTTTCTTT. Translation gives CSVEKGAGYTEAFF.

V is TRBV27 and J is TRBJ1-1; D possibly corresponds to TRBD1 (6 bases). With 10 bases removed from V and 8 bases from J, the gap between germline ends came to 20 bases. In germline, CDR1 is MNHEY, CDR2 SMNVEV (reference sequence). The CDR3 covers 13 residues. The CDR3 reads CATRTNRGREAFF. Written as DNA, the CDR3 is TGTGCCACCCGGACAAACCGGGGGCGGGAAGCTTTCTTT.

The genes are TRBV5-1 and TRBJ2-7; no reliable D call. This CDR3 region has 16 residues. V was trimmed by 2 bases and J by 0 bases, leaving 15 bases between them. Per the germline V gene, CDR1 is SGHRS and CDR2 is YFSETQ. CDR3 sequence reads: CASSFSGPHSSYEQYF. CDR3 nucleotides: TGCGCCAGCAGCTTTTCCGGGCCTCACAGCTCCTACGAGCAGTACTTC.

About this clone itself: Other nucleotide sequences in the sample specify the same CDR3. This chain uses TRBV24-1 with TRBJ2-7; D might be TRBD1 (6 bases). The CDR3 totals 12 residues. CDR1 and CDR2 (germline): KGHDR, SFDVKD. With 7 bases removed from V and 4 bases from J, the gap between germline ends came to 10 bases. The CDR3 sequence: CATSLQGYEQYF. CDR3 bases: TGTGCCACCAGCCTACAGGGTTACGAGCAGTACTTC.

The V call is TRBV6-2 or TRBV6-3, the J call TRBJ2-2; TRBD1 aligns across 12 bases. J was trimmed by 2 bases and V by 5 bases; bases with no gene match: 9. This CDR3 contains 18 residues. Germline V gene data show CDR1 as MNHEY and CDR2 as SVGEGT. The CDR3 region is CASSTGTGGDLNTGELFF. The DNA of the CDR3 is TGTGCCAGCAGTACGGGGACAGGGGGCGACCTAAACACCGGGGAGCTGTTTTTT.

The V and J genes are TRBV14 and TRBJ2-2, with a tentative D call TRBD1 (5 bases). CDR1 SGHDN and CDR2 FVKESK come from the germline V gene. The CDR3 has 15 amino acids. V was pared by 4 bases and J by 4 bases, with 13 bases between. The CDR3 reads CASSRVRAATGELFF. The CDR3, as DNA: TGTGCCAGCAGCCGGGTCAGGGCTGCCACCGGGGAGCTGTTTTTT.

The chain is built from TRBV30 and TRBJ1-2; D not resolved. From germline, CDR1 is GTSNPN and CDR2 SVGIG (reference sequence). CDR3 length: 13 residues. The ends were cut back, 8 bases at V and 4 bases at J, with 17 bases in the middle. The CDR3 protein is CAGGSSRGYGYTF. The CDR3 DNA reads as TGTGCCGGTGGGAGCAGTAGAGGCTATGGCTACACCTTC.